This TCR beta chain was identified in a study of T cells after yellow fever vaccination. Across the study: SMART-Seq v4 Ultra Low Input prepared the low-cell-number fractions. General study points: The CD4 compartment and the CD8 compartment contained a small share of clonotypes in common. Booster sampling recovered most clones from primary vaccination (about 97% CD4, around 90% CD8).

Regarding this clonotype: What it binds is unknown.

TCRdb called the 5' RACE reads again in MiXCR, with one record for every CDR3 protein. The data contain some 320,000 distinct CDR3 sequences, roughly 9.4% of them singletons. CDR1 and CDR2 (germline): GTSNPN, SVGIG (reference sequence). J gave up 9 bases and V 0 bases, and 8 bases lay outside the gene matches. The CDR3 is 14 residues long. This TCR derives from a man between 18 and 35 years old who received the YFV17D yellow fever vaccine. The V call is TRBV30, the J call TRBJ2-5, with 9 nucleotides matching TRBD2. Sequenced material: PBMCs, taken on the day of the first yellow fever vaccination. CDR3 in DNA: TGTGCCTGGAGTGTCCAGCGGGGGGAGATGCCCCAGTACTTC. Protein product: CAWSVQRGEMPQYF.